The 11 T cell receptor beta chains below all came from one sample that was sequenced in a study of T cells in localized non-small cell lung cancer. TCRdb keeps only in-frame clones here, not all; method: immunoSEQ multiplex PCR. The sample lists under 850 clones, less than 35% occurring once. The sample in question was normal lung tissue next to the tumor, obtained before any cancer treatment. Source of these receptors: a woman aged 35 to 75 with stage I squamous cell lung carcinoma.

The rearrangement links TRBV19 to TRBJ2-7, with TRBD2 identical over 14 bases. The germline V gene has CDR1 LNHDA and CDR2 SQIVND (reference sequence). V shed 5 bases and J 3 bases; nucleotides not matched to a gene: 9. CDR3 length: 17 amino acids. Here the CDR3 reads CASSPRTSGGPDYEQYF. CDR3 bases: TGTGCCAGTAGTCCGCGGACTAGCGGGGGGCCTGACTACGAGCAGTACTTC.

The gene calls are TRBV19 and TRBJ1-1; D not certain. Trimming took 10 bases from V and 8 from J, leaving 20 bases between them. CDR3 length equals 13 residues. Germline values: CDR1 LNHDA, CDR2 SQIVND (reference sequence). The chain's CDR3 is CATESPNTLEAFF. The DNA for the CDR3 is TGTGCCACTGAATCTCCGAACACTTTAGAAGCTTTCTTT.

The chain employs TRBV19 and TRBJ1-5, with 7 bases fitting TRBD1. Germline values: CDR1 LNHDA, CDR2 SQIVND (reference sequence). The CDR3 has 15 residues. The trim removed 6 bases at V and 0 bases at J, leaving 5 bases unmatched. The CDR3 protein is CASSPGTASNQPQHF. In DNA, the CDR3 is TGTGCCAGTAGCCCCGGGACAGCTAGCAATCAGCCCCAGCATTTT.

V is TRBV6-8 and J is TRBJ2-7, with a possible D match to TRBD1 (5 bases). The CDR3 spans 14 residues. Germline values: CDR1 MNHGY, CDR2 SAAAGT. The ends were cut back, 4 bases at V and 3 bases at J, with 13 bases in the middle. CDR3 nucleotide sequence: TGTGCCAGCAGTTGGGGCAGGGCCAACTACGAGCAGTACTTC. As protein: CASSWGRANYEQYF.

Judged by abundance, this clone is medium-sized. V and J are TRBV11-3 and TRBJ2-7; 9 positions agree with TRBD1. The germline CDR1 and CDR2 sequences are SGHNT and YENEEA. CDR3 length: 14 residues. Losses at the gene ends were 5 bases for V and 5 bases for J; bases not matched to a gene: 7. The CDR3 loop is CASSVGTGFDEQYF. CDR3 nucleotides: TGTGCCAGCAGCGTGGGGACAGGGTTCGACGAGCAGTACTTC.

This clone was seen only a few times. The same CDR3 is also encoded by other DNA sequences in this sample. The chain carries TRBV14 and TRBJ2-3; no definite D call. Trimming pared 0 bases from V and 6 bases from J, leaving 10 bases between. This CDR3 spans 14 amino acids. Germline loops: CDR1 SGHDN, CDR2 FVKESK. The CDR3 spells CASSQDRSADTQYF. The CDR3 nucleotides read TGTGCCAGCAGCCAAGATCGGTCGGCGGATACGCAGTATTTT.

The chain has TRBV14 and TRBJ1-2; possible D gene TRBD1, 5 bases. This CDR3 comprises 15 residues. Germline V gene lookup returns CDR1 SGHDN and CDR2 FVKESK. Trimming stripped 3 bases from V and 4 bases from J, with 15 bases between. The CDR3 protein is CASSQDPQARYGYTF. The DNA of the CDR3 is TGTGCCAGCAGCCAGGATCCACAGGCCCGCTATGGCTACACCTTC.

This clone was recorded a few times. This chain links TRBV15 with TRBJ2-1; TRBD2 aligns across 11 bases. Trimming cost V 3 bases and J 6 bases; bases outside gene matches: 4. The CDR3 is 15 amino acids. CDR1 and CDR2 from the germline V gene are LNHNV and YYDKDF (reference sequence). The CDR3 DNA sequence: TGTGCCACCAGCAGGGGGACTAGCGGCCTCAATGAGCAGTTCTTC. Residues: CATSRGTSGLNEQFF.

This sequence joins TRBV11-3 and TRBJ1-4; no clear D. V lost 5 bases to trimming and J lost 4 bases, with 14 bases between them. CDR1 SGHNT and CDR2 YENEEA come from the germline V gene. The CDR3 is 15 amino acids. DNA of the CDR3: TGTGCCAGCAGCGTGCAGTGGCCTTTTAATGAAAAACTGTTTTTT. This sequence encodes CASSVQWPFNEKLFF.

This clone was counted only a few times. The chain joins TRBV30 to TRBJ2-5; D may be TRBD1 or TRBD2 (5 bases each). Trimming pared 3 bases from V and 1 base from J, leaving 12 bases between. The CDR3 contains 14 residues. Germline V gene data show CDR1 as GTSNPN and CDR2 as SVGIG (reference sequence). The CDR3 DNA sequence: TGTGCCTGGAGCCAGGGAGAATTCCAAGAGACCCAGTACTTC. Protein sequence: CAWSQGEFQETQYF.

This clone was detected only a few times. The chain links TRBV30 to TRBJ1-1; 7 bases line up with TRBD1. The J segment lost 0 bases and the V segment lost 5 bases, leaving 0 bases of the junction unmatched. Germline V CDR1 and CDR2: GTSNPN, SVGIG (reference sequence). The CDR3 extends over 12 amino acids. In DNA, the CDR3 is TGTGCCTGGGACAGGGTGAACACTGAAGCTTTCTTT. This sequence encodes CAWDRVNTEAFF.